Below are 11 T cell receptor beta chains sequenced from a single sample in a study of blood T cell repertoires in COVID-19. Repertoires were generated with immunoSEQ multiplex PCR, while TCRdb's copy carries only in-frame clones and drops some. Of 190,000 or so clones in the sample, around 89% were seen once. What was sequenced was peripheral blood. These receptors all stem from a woman aged 25 to 39 with acute or convalescent COVID-19.

The chain has TRBV11-2 and TRBJ2-5; D call uncertain. Germline CDR1 SGHAT, CDR2 FQNNGV. The CDR3 runs to 12 residues. Trimming took 0 bases from V and 5 from J, leaving 4 bases between them. In DNA, the CDR3 is TGTGCCAGCAGCTTAGATATGGAGACCCAGTACTTC. It specifies CASSLDMETQYF.

The CDR3 nucleotides read TGCAGCGGCGAGATACAGGGGGCTACCCCTGAGCAGTACTTC. Its translation: CSGEIQGATPEQYF. The chain uses TRBV29-1 and TRBJ2-7, with 9 bases matching TRBD1. Germline loops: CDR1 SQVTM, CDR2 ANQGSEA. This CDR3 comprises 14 residues. Unmatched junction bases numbered 14, after V lost 7 bases and J lost 7 bases.

This rearrangement joins TRBV11-2 to TRBJ2-2, with D uncertain. CDR3 length equals 14 residues. V lost 1 base and J lost 0, with 3 bases in between. The germline CDR1 and CDR2 sequences are SGHAT and FQNNGV. CDR3 sequence: CASSLVANTGELFF. CDR3 DNA sequence: TGTGCCAGCAGCTTAGTCGCGAACACCGGGGAGCTGTTTTTT. The variable domain in full, with the rest retrieved from reference TRBV11-2 and TRBJ2-2, is EAGVAQSPRYKIIEKRQSVAFWCNPISGHATLYWYQQILGQGPKLLIQFQNNGVVDDSQLPKDRFSAERLKGVDSTLKIQPAKLEDSAVYLCASSLVANTGELFFGEGSRLTVL.

The table lists this clone with a count of one. The genes are TRBV7-9 and TRBJ2-5, with D unclear. Germline CDR1 SEHNR, CDR2 FQNEAQ (reference sequence). This CDR3 has 14 residues. Between the trimmed V and J ends, which lost 8 bases and 3 bases, there was a span of 16 bases. CDR3 in DNA: TGTGCCAGCTTGTGGTCTGCACGGGAAGAGACCCAGTACTTC. Translated, it gives CASLWSAREETQYF.

The rearrangement uses TRBV20-1 and TRBJ2-1; 7 bases are a match to TRBD2. CDR3 length: 11 amino acids. CDR1 and CDR2 from the germline V gene are DFQATT and SNEGSKA (reference sequence). The trim removed 5 bases at V and 7 bases at J, leaving 2 bases unmatched. Here the CDR3 DNA reads TGCAGTGCTGGGAGGGGAAATGAGCAGTTCTTC. It codes for CSAGRGNEQFF.

The rearrangement links TRBV6-2 or TRBV6-3 to TRBJ2-7; no definite D call. The CDR3 covers 13 residues. CDR1 and CDR2 from the germline V gene are MNHEY and SVGEGT. V was cut by 2 bases and J by 3 bases, with 8 bases left in between. CDR3 in amino acids: CASSYVSLYEQYF. Written as DNA, the CDR3 is TGTGCCAGCAGTTACGTGTCCCTCTACGAGCAGTACTTC.

This chain links TRBV10-3 with TRBJ2-5; D may be TRBD2 (5 bases). The germline V gene has CDR1 ENHRY and CDR2 SYGVKD. The CDR3 totals 13 residues. V shed 10 bases and J shed 5 bases, with 17 bases lying between them. The CDR3 DNA reads as TGTGCCACCAGACTCGGACTCGAGGAGACCCAGTACTTC. It codes for CATRLGLEETQYF.

The rearrangement joins TRBV19 to TRBJ2-1, with TRBD1 as a possible D gene (5 bases). The V and J ends lost 4 bases and 4 bases respectively, with 11 bases between them. Germline assignment: CDR1 LNHDA and CDR2 SQIVND (reference sequence). The length of the CDR3 is 14 residues. CDR3 in amino acids: CASSTGQLYNEQFF. Here the CDR3 DNA reads TGTGCCAGTAGTACCGGACAATTGTACAATGAGCAGTTCTTC.

Only a few counts were recorded for this clone. The CDR3 coding sequence is TGTGCCAGCAGTTTTTGGGGAGAGGGATTGAATGAGCAGTTCTTC. It codes for CASSFWGEGLNEQFF. The chain employs TRBV28 and TRBJ2-1; TRBD2 is a possible D gene (5 bases). This CDR3 contains 15 residues. The V end lost 3 bases, the J end lost 7 bases, and 16 bases lay between the germline ends. Germline lookup yields CDR1 MDHEN and CDR2 SYDVKM.

The chain uses TRBV7-9 and TRBJ2-2; TRBD2 matches at 9 bases. V gave up 7 bases and J gave up 3 bases; unmatched junction bases: 9. The CDR3 is 16 residues long. Germline lookup yields CDR1 SEHNR and CDR2 FQNEAQ (reference sequence). The CDR3 loop reads CASTREGLGYTGELFF. CDR3 coding DNA: TGTGCCAGCACGCGGGAGGGCCTAGGGTACACCGGGGAGCTGTTTTTT.

This chain uses TRBV29-1 with TRBJ2-4; 7 bases align to TRBD1. Germline V CDR1 and CDR2: SQVTM, ANQGSEA. There are 13 residues in the CDR3. V shed 6 bases and J 5 bases; nucleotides not matched to a gene: 7. In DNA, the CDR3 is TGCAGCGTCCCCGGGACAGAACAAAACATTCAGTACTTC. The encoded protein is CSVPGTEQNIQYF.